This entry concerns a single T cell receptor (beta chain). The antigen it recognizes is unknown. Within one base of it there is no much larger clone, and no base qualities were kept. Reads for this sample came from an Illumina HiSeq 1500. The public sequencing data were trimmed at Q25 with fastp and processed into clonotypes with MiXCR by TCRdb, which kept only in-frame beta chains. Duplicate CDR3 protein sequences are folded into a single record with the most common DNA and genes. The sample table contains roughly 630,000 distinct CDR3 sequences; only one count was recorded for 20% to 25% of them. The top ten clones comprise approximately 8% of the sample. The source of the sample is a study of T cell repertoires in cytomegalovirus infection (dated by TCRdb to the late 2010s). About the full investigation: The HLA type of each donor mattered for the analysis, because public TCR beta signatures pointed to carriage of CMV infection along with the matching HLA type.

Beyond this particular receptor, the publication reports: The ex vivo response was dominated by HLA-C-restricted CMV-specific TCR beta clonotypes, and the single most frequent clonotype in two of eight donors was supplied by these HLA-C-restricted clonotypes. In both this cohort and an independent cohort of over 350 donors, the cumulative frequency of public TCR beta family members distinguished carriers of CMV infection plus the relevant HLA type.

The junction carries 18 bases between V and J, which are trimmed by 0 bases and 0 bases respectively. Per the germline V gene, MGHRA is the CDR1 and YSYEKL is the CDR2. The CDR3, cysteine through phenylalanine, is 19 amino acids long. The CDR3 DNA has 57 bases and is translated from base 1. Recombination joined TRBV4-1 with TRBJ2-1, with the D gene call left open. Sequenced: CD8+ T cells from PBMCs. The TCR sequence derives from a human donor in good health (CMV status not recorded). Some clones in this sample may be carry-over from other donors' samples. The CDR3 in this case is CASSQDQSRAVNSYNEQFF. The nucleotide sequence is TGCGCCAGCAGCCAAGATCAATCCCGGGCAGTGAACTCCTACAATGAGCAGTTCTTC.